Listed below are T cell receptor beta chains from one sample, sequenced in a study of blood T cells in healthy people across ages. TCRdb re-analysed the 5' RACE reads in MiXCR, keeping a single row per CDR3 protein. Among about 780,000 distinct CDR3 sequences listed, around 45% were seen once. Material: blood. These receptors were taken from an older man in good health. Both conserved end residues are part of each CDR3. The D gene is left open where the match is weak. Some rows mark clone size as missing; the rest say once, few, many or name a class of expanded clone.

CDR3aa	CDR3nt	v_gene	j_gene	d_gene	abundance	len
CASSPTTGSETQYF	TGTGCCAGCTCACCGACTACAGGGTCGGAGACCCAGTACTTC	TRBV18	TRBJ2-5	.	many	14
CASSPPVAGARNEQFF	TGTGCCAGCTCACCACCGGTAGCGGGAGCTAGAAATGAGCAGTTCTTC	TRBV18	TRBJ2-1	TRBD2	.	16
CASSQGWASGRIDTQYF	TGCGCCAGCAGCCAAGGTTGGGCTAGCGGGAGAATAGATACGCAGTATTTT	TRBV4-1	TRBJ2-3	TRBD2	.	17
CSTLGVQETQYF	TGCAGTACCCTGGGCGTTCAAGAGACCCAGTACTTC	TRBV20-1	TRBJ2-5	.	.	12
CSASPGTSDAYNEQFF	TGCAGTGCTAGTCCCGGGACTAGCGACGCCTACAATGAGCAGTTCTTC	TRBV20-1	TRBJ2-1	TRBD2	.	16
CASSLGGRDFYGYTF	TGTGCCAGCAGCTTAGGGGGACGGGATTTCTATGGCTACACCTTC	TRBV7-2	TRBJ1-2	.	.	15
CASSPLVGTSGYNEQFF	TGTGCCAGCTCACCCCTCGTAGGGACTAGCGGGTACAATGAGCAGTTCTTC	TRBV18	TRBJ2-1	TRBD2	.	17
CSAPGQREQYF	TGCAGTGCTCCAGGCCAGAGGGAGCAGTACTTC	TRBV20-1	TRBJ2-4	.	.	11
CSASSTRRVYNEQFF	TGCAGTGCTTCATCTACTCGAAGAGTGTACAATGAGCAGTTCTTC	TRBV20-1	TRBJ2-1	.	.	15
CSASKLAGISEQFF	TGCAGTGCTAGTAAGCTAGCGGGAATTAGTGAGCAGTTCTTC	TRBV20-1	TRBJ2-1	TRBD2	.	14
CASRQGQGKQTQYF	TGTGCCAGCAGACAGGGACAGGGGAAACAGACCCAGTACTTC	TRBV12-3/TRBV12-4	TRBJ2-5	TRBD1	.	14
CASSLKARGLSSYNEQYF	TGTGCCAGCAGCTTAAAAGCCAGGGGGTTGAGCTCCTACAATGAGCAGTACTTC	TRBV7-3	TRBJ2-7	TRBD1	.	18
CASSLTTGTSPNEQYF	TGTGCCAGCAGTTTAACGACCGGGACTAGCCCCAATGAGCAGTACTTC	TRBV12-3/TRBV12-4	TRBJ2-7	TRBD2	.	16
CASSQALGYEQYF	TGTGCCAGCAGCCAAGCTTTGGGTTACGAGCAGTACTTC	TRBV3-1	TRBJ2-7	.	few	13